What follows are 6 T cell receptor beta chains derived from one specimen sequenced in a study of blood T cell repertoires in COVID-19. Measured with immunoSEQ multiplex PCR; TCRdb has only the in-frame clones, and not every one. The data hold approximately 190,000 clones, with roughly 86% observed a single time. What was sequenced was peripheral blood. Source of these receptors: a woman in her 70s with active or convalescent COVID-19.

The chain is built from TRBV5-1 and TRBJ2-1; D is perhaps TRBD1 (5 bases). V gave up 1 base and J gave up 1 base, with 12 bases separating them. In germline, CDR1 is SGHRS, CDR2 YFSETQ. The CDR3 consists of 16 residues. The CDR3 region is CASSLPSTASYNEQFF. CDR3 DNA: TGCGCCAGCAGCTTGCCCTCGACAGCTTCCTACAATGAGCAGTTCTTC.

The CDR3 bases are TGCGCCAGCAGCTTGGTGACTAGTAGATCACTGGATACGCAGTATTTT. This sequence encodes CASSLVTSRSLDTQYF. The rearrangement joins TRBV5-1 to TRBJ2-3; D possibly corresponds to TRBD2 (6 bases). Trimming left V 0 bases short and J 6 bases short, with 17 bases between. This CDR3 is built from 16 residues. Germline assignment: CDR1 SGHRS and CDR2 YFSETQ.

This clone was seen just once. The chain couples TRBV5-1 to TRBJ1-2, with D tentatively TRBD1 (6 bases). Germline CDR1 SGHRS, CDR2 YFSETQ. Trimming removed 5 bases at V and 3 bases at J, with 14 bases between. CDR3 length: 14 amino acids. DNA of the CDR3: TGCGCCAGCAGTGCGGGAGGGACATACTATGGCTACACCTTC. It encodes CASSAGGTYYGYTF.

J is TRBJ1-1 and V is TRBV7-9; D is uncertain. The CDR3 totals 15 residues. Germline loops: CDR1 SEHNR, CDR2 FQNEAQ (reference sequence). With 4 bases removed from V and 6 bases from J, the gap between germline ends came to 18 bases. The DNA of the CDR3 is TGTGCCAGCAGCTCTGAGCTGGTAGGGAGGGCTGAAGCTTTCTTT. It codes for CASSSELVGRAEAFF.

This clone has a single count. The rearrangement joins TRBV6-5 to TRBJ2-1; D might be TRBD2 (6 bases). Trimming cost V 6 bases and J 6 bases, with 12 bases left between them. The germline V gene has CDR1 MNHEY and CDR2 SVGAGI. The CDR3 is 13 residues long. The CDR3, as DNA: TGTGCCAGCAGGGCCCTGGGGGGCAATGAGCAGTTCTTC. This translates into CASRALGGNEQFF.

The chain combines TRBV10-3 with TRBJ1-2; tentatively, D is TRBD1 (5 bases). Trimming shortened V by 2 bases and J by 4 bases, and 11 bases separated the two germline ends. Germline-derived CDR1 and CDR2 are ENHRY and SYGVKD. The CDR3 covers 14 residues. The CDR3 here is CAISELSGLYGYTF. CDR3 nucleotide sequence: TGTGCCATCAGTGAGCTCTCGGGACTCTATGGCTACACCTTC.